Detailed here is one TCR beta chain. What it binds is unknown. The sample belongs to a study of cytotoxic CD8 clonotypes in ibrutinib-treated CLL. Study-level results: Treatment left the uncommon public clonotypes either contracted or stable in frequency. Clonality increased with ibrutinib response but returned toward baseline at progression.

The targeted sequencing depth was 1 in 200,000 to 1 in 1 million T cells. Sequencing was performed with immunoSEQ multiplex PCR; in TCRdb, only in-frame clones are kept and a portion is missing. The sample lists 150,000 or so clones, roughly four fifths occurring once. Per the germline V gene, CDR1 is MDHEN and CDR2 is SYDVKM. CDR3 length: 16 residues. Between the trimmed V and J ends, which lost 8 bases and 0 bases, there was a span of 18 bases. V usage is TRBV28 and J usage is TRBJ2-3; D is perhaps TRBD1 (5 bases). This TCR came from a human donor with chronic lymphocytic leukemia. This specimen consisted of PBMCs, obtained after 12 months of ibrutinib treatment. CDR3 DNA: TGTGCCAGCTATCCCCTAGGGGTTCCGAGCACAGATACGCAGTATTTT. Translating it yields CASYPLGVPSTDTQYF.